This T cell receptor beta chain came from a study of T cells after yellow fever vaccination. The V gene lost 1 base and the J gene lost 4 bases, with 18 bases spanning the gap. The CDR3 is 17 residues long. Germline V gene data show CDR1 as LNHNV and CDR2 as YYDKDF (reference sequence). The sample holds many counts of this clonotype. A universal primer site and UMIs were added as TCR cDNA was made by 5'RACE template switching. TCRdb re-called the 5' RACE reads with MiXCR, one entry per CDR3 protein. The sample has 15,000 or so distinct CDR3 sequences, less than 5% seen once. The clonotype comes from a man in his thirties or forties who received the YFV17D yellow fever vaccine. The chain has TRBV15 and TRBJ2-3, with a possible D match to TRBD2 (7 bases). Sequenced here: PBMCs, either bulk or a sorted T-cell subset (CD4+, CD8+, memory, or dextramer-sorted; not recorded which), sampled 15 days after the yellow fever booster vaccination. The DNA for the CDR3 is TGTGCCACCAGCAGAGGTCCAGCGGGAAAGGGGGCAGATACGCAGTATTTT. It codes for CATSRGPAGKGADTQYF.